Below, one T cell receptor beta chain is given with its context. Participants were aged about 18 to 100 years, lived in 24 US areas, and enrolled virtually. The sample comes from a study of blood T cell repertoires in COVID-19. For the study at large: Italy, Spain and the United States were the sources of the convalescent and acute COVID-19 samples.

In the original processing: For nucleated cells, counts were estimated from reference gene primer amplification. The protocol was immunoSEQ multiplex PCR, while the TCRdb copy is restricted to in-frame clones and leaves out a portion. Clonal size and the V and J genes are those of that table, whereas D and trimming came from the DNA. The table shows approximately 190,000 clones, with less than 85% occurring only once. Trimming removed 6 bases from V and 0 bases from J; junction bases left unmatched: 4. CDR1 and CDR2 (germline): MNHEY, SMNVEV (reference sequence). The CDR3 sequence is 15 residues long.

This sequence joins TRBV27 and TRBJ2-2, with 7 bases aligning to TRBD2. The receptor was isolated from a woman in her sixties with acute COVID-19. Input material: PBMCs or T cells enriched from blood (not recorded which). CDR3 amino acids: CASRPLAANTGELFF. The CDR3 nucleotides are TGTGCCAGCAGACCCCTAGCGGCGAACACCGGGGAGCTGTTTTTT.